This record looks at one T cell receptor (beta chain) sequence and its context. Its antigen is unknown. Indicated time point: week 47, end of study. A 20-mer mutant IDH1 peptide at 300 ug was injected subcutaneously with topical imiquimod. The vaccination schedule gave patients eight doses in weeks 1, 3, 5, 7, 11, 15, 19 and 23. The record originates from a study of a mutant IDH1 vaccine in newly diagnosed glioma. The overall study: Vaccination followed radiotherapy alone by 4-6 weeks, or accompanied temozolomide cycles. Previous treatment comprised radiotherapy, temozolomide, or both, mostly both.

The method was immunoSEQ multiplex PCR; TCRdb's version includes in-frame clones alone and lacks a portion of them. The table records around 30,000 clones, around nine tenths of them present only once. The source material was PBMCs, sampled from a glioma patient whose treatment included an IDH1 peptide vaccine. The TCR sequence derives from a woman in her twenties or thirties with glioma.

CDR3 bases: TGTGCCAGTAATTCCGGGACTAGGGGAATTAATGAGCAGTTCTTC. Amino acids: CASNSGTRGINEQFF. The chain carries TRBV19 and TRBJ2-1, with 8 positions matching TRBD2. Per germline, CDR1 LNHDA and CDR2 SQIVND (reference sequence). The CDR3 covers 15 residues. V lost 7 bases, J lost 7 bases, and 12 bases stayed unmatched. Full variable domain (outside the CDR3, taken from reference TRBV19 and TRBJ2-1): DGGITQSPKYLFRKEGQNVTLSCEQNLNHDAMYWYRQDPGQGLRLIYYSQIVNDFQKGDIAEGYSVSREKKESFPLTVTSAQKNPTAFYLCASNSGTRGINEQFFGPGTRLTVL.